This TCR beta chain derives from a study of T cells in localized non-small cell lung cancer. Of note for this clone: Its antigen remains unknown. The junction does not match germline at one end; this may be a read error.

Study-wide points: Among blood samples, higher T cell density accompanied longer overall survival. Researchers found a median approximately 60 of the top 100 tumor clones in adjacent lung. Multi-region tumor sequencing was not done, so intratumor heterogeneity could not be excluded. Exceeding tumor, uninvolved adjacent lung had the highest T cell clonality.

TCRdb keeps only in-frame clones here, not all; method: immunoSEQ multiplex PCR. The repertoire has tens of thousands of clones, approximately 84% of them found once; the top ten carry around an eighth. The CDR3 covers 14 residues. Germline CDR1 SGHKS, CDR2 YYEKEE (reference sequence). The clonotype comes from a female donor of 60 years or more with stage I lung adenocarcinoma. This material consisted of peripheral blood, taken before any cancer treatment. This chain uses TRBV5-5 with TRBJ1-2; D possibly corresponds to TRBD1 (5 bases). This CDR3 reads CASSQATGHYGYTF. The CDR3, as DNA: TGTGCCAGCAGTCAGGCAACGGGGCACTACGGCTACACCTTC. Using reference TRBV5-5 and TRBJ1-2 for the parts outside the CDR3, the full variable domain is DAGVTQSPTHLIKTRGQQVTLRCSPISGHKSVSWYQQVLGQGPQFIFQYYEKEERGRGNFPDRFSARQFPNYSSELNVNALLLGDSALYLCASSQATGHYGYTFGSGTRLTVV.